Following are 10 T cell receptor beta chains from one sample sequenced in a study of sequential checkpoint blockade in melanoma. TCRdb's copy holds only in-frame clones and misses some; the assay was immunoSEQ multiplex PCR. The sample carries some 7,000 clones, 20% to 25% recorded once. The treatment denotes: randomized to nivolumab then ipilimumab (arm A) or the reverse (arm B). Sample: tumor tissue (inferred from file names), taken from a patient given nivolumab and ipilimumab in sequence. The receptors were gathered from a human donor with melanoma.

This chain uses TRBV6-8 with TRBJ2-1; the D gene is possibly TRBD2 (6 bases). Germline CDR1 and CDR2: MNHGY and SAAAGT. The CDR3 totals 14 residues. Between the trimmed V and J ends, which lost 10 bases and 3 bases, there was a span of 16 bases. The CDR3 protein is CAITRDFLYNEQFF. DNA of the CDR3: TGTGCCATCACCCGGGACTTCCTCTACAATGAGCAGTTCTTC.

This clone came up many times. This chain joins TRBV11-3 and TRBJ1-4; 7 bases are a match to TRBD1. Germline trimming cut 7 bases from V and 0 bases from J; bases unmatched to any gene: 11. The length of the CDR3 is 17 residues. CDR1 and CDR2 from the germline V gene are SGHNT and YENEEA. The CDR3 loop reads CASTGGISRATNEKLFF. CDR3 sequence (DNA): TGTGCCAGCACAGGGGGTATCTCCCGCGCAACTAATGAAAAACTGTTTTTT.

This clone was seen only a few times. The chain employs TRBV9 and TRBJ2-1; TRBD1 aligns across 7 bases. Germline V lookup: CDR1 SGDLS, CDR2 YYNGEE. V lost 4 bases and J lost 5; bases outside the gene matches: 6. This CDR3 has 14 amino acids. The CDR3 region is CASSLDRADNEQFF. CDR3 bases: TGTGCCAGCAGCCTTGACAGGGCGGACAATGAGCAGTTCTTC. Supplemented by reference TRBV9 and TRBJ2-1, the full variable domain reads DSGVTQTPKHLITATGQRVTLRCSPRSGDLSVYWYQQSLDQGLQFLIQYYNGEERAKGNILERFSAQQFPDLHSELNLSSLELGDSALYFCASSLDRADNEQFFGPGTRLTVL.

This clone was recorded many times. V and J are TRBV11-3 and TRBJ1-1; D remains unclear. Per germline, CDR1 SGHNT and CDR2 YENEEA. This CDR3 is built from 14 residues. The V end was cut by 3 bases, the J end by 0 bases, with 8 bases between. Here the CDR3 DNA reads TGTGCCAGCAGCTTCGGAGACATGAACACTGAAGCTTTCTTT. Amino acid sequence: CASSFGDMNTEAFF.

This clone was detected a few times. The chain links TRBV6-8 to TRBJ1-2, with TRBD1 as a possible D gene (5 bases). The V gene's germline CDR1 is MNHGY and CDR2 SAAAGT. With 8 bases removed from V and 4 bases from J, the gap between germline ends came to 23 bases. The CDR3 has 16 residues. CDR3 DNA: TGTGCCAGCGTCGGTTTTAGAGCAGGGTTTTCCTATGGCTACACCTTC. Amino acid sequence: CASVGFRAGFSYGYTF.

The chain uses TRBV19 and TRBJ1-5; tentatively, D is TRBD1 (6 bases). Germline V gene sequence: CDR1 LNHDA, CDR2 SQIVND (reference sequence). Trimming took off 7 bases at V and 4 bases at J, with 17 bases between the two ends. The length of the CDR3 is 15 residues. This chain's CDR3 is CASTTGQNLNQPQHF. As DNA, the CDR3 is TGTGCCAGTACCACCGGACAGAACCTAAATCAGCCCCAGCATTTT. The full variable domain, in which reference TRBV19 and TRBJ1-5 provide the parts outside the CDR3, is DGGITQSPKYLFRKEGQNVTLSCEQNLNHDAMYWYRQDPGQGLRLIYYSQIVNDFQKGDIAEGYSVSREKKESFPLTVTSAQKNPTAFYLCASTTGQNLNQPQHFGDGTRLSIL.

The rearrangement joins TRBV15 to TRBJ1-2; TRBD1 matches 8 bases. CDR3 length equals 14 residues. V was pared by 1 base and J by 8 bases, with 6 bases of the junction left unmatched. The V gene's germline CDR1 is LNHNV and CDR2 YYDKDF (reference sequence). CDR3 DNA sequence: TGTGCCACCAGCAGAGCCTCAGGGGGCTGGGGCTACACCTTC. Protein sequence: CATSRASGGWGYTF.

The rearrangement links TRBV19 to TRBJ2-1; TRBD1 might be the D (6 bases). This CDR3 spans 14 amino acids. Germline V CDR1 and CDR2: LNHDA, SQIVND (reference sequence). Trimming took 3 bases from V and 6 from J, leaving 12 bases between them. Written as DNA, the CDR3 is TGTGCCAGTAGTATCCGGACAGAGGGCAATGAGCAGTTCTTC. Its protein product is CASSIRTEGNEQFF.

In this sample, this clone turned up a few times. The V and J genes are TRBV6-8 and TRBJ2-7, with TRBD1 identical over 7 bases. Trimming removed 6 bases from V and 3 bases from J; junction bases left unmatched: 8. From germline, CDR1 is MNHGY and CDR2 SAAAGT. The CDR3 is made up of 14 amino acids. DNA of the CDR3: TGTGCCAGCAGCTCCCGGGACAGATACTACGAGCAGTACGTC. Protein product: CASSSRDRYYEQYV.

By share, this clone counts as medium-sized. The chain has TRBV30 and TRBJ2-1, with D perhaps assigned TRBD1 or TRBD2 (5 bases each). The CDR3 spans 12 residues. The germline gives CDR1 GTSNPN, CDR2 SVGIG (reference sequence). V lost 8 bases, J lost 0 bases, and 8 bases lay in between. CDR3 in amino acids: CARDLSYNEQFF. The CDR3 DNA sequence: TGTGCCAGGGACCTCTCCTACAATGAGCAGTTCTTC.